This T cell receptor beta chain was sequenced for a study of T cell responses to AZD1222 COVID-19 vaccine. Study-level findings and limits: The study found vaccine-associated CD4 TCRs spanning spike, dominant at 160-218 and 743-854. Donors were chiefly white British, with a greater number of females, and clonal diversity was perhaps underestimated. The breadth and depth of Spike-specific TCRs increased once two AZD1222 doses had been given.

Comments on this clone: Its antigen is as yet unknown.

Germline CDR1 is SGHTA and CDR2 is FQGTGA. Trimming pared 2 bases from V and 5 bases from J, leaving 6 bases between. This CDR3 comprises 13 residues. Clones were read by immunoSEQ multiplex PCR, and TCRdb kept only the in-frame ones, dropping some. The sample holds 140,000 to 150,000 clones, around nine tenths seen once. The input for sequencing was peripheral blood, taken on day 0 of MenACWY control vaccination. The source is an adult in good health. The V and J genes are TRBV7-3 and TRBJ2-2; D not certain. The CDR3 coding sequence is TGTGCCAGCAGCTTATTAGGGACCGGGGAGCTGTTTTTT. Its translation is CASSLLGTGELFF.